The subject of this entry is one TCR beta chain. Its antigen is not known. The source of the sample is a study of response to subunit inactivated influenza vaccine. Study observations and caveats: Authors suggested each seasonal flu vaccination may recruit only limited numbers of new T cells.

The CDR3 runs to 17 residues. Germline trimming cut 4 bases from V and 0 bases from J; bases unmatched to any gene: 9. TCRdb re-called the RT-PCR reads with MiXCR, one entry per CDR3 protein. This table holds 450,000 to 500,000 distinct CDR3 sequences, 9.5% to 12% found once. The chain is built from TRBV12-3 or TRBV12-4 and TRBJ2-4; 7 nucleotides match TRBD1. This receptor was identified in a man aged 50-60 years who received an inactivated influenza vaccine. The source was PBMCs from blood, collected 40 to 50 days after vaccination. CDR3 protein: CASSSPGQPLAKNIQYF. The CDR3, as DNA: TGTGCCAGCAGTTCGCCGGGACAGCCACTAGCCAAAAACATTCAGTACTTC.